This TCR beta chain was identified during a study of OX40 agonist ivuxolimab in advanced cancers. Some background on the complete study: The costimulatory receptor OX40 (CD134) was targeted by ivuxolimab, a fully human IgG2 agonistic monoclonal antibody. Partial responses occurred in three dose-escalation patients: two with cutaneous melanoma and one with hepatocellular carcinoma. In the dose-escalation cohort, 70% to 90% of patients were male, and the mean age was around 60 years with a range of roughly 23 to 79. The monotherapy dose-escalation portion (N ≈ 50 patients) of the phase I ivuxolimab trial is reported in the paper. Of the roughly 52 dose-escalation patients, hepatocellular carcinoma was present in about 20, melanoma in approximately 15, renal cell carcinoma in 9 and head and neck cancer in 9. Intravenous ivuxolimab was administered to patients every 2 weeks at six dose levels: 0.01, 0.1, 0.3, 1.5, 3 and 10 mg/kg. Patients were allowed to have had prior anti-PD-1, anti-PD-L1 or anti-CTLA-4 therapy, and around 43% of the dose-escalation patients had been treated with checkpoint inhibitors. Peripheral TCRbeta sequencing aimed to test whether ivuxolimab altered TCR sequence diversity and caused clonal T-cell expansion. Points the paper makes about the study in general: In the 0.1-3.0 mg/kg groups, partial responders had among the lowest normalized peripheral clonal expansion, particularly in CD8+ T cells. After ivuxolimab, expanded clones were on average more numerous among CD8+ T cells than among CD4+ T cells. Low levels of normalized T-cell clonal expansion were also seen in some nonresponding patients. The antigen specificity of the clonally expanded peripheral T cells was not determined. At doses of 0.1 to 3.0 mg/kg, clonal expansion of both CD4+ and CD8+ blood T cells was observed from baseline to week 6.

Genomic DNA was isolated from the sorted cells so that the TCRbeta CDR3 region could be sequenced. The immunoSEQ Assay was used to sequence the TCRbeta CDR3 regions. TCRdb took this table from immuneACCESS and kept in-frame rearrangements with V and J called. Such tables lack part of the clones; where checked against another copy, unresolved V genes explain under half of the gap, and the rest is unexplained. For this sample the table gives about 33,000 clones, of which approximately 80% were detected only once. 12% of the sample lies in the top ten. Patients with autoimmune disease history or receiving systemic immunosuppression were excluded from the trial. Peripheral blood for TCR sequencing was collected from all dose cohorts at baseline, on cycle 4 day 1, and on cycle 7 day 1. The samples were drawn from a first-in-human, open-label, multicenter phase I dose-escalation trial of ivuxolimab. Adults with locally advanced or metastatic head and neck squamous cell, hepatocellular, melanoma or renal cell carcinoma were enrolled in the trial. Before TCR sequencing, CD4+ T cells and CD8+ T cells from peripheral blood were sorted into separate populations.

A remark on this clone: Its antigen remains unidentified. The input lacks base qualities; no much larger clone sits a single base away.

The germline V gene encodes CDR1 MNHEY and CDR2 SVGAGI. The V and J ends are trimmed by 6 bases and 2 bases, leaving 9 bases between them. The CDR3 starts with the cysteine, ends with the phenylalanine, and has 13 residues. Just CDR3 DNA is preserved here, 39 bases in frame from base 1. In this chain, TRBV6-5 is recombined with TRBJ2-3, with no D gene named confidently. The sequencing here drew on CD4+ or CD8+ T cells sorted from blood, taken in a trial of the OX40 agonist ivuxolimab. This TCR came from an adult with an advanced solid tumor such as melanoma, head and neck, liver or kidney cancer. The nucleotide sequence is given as TGTGCCAGCAGATCAGGTGTCACAGATACGCAGTATTTT. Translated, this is CASRSGVTDTQYF.